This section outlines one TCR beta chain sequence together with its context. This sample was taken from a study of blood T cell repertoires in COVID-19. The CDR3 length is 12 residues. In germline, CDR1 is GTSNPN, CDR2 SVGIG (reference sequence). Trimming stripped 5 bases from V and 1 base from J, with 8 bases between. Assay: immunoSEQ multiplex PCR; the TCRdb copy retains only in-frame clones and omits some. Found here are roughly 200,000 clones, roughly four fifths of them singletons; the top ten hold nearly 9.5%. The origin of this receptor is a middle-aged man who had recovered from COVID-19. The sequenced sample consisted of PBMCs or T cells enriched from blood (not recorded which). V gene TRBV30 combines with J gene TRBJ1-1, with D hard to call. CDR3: CAWGNGNTEAFF. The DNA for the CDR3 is TGTGCCTGGGGTAACGGGAACACTGAAGCTTTCTTT.